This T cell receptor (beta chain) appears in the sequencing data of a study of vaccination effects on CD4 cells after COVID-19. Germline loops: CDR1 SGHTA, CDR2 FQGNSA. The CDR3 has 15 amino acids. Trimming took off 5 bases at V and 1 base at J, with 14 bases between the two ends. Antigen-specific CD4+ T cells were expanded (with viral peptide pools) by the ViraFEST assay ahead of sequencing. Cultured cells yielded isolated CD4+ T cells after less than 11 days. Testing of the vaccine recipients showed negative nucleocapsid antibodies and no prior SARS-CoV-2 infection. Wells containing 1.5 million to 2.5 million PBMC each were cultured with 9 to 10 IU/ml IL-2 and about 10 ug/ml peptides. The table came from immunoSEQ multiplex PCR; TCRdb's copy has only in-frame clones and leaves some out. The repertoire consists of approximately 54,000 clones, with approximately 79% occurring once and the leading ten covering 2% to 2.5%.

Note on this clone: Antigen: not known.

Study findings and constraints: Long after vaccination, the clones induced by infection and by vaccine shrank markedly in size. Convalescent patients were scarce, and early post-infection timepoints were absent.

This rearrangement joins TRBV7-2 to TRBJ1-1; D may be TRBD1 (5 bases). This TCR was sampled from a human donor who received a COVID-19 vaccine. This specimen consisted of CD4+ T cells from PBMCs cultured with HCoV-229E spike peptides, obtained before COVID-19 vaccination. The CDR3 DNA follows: TGTGCCAGCAGCCTCTTTTTTGGGGGGAACACTGAAGCTTTCTTT. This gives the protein CASSLFFGGNTEAFF.